This T cell receptor beta chain stems from a study of blood T cell repertoires in COVID-19. Clones were sequenced by immunoSEQ multiplex PCR, and TCRdb holds only the in-frame ones, with some missing. The sample holds under 300,000 clones, approximately 84% seen once. Germline V gene sequence: CDR1 KGHDR, CDR2 SFDVKD. CDR3 size: 14 residues. Trimming cost V 4 bases and J 3 bases; bases outside gene matches: 5. The chain uses TRBV24-1 and TRBJ2-7, with 7 bases lining up with TRBD1. This clonotype was sampled from a man between 50 and 59 years old with acute or convalescent COVID-19. Sequencing was performed on peripheral blood. CDR3 nucleotide sequence: TGTGCCACCAGTGACACTCACAGGGGCTACGAGCAGTACTTC. It codes for CATSDTHRGYEQYF.